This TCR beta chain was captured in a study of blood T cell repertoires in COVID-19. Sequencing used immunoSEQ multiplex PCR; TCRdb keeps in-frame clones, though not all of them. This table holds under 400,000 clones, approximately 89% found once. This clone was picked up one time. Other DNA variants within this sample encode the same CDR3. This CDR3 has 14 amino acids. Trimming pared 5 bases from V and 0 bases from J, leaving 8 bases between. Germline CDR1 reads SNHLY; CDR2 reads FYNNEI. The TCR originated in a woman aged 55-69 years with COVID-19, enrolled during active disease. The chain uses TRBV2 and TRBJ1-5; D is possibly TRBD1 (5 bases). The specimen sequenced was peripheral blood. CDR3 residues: CASSTQGSNQPQHF. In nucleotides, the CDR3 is TGTGCCAGCAGTACCCAGGGTAGCAATCAGCCCCAGCATTTT.